The present T cell receptor beta chain was sequenced within a study of blood T cell repertoires in COVID-19. Study at large: Sites in the United States, Italy and Spain provided acute and convalescent COVID-19 samples. Sample material is recorded as cDNA or gDNA derived from T cells, B-cell-depleted T cells, or PBMCs.

Per the authors' pipeline: Counts of nucleated cells, estimated from reference gene primer amplification, were obtained. The method was immunoSEQ multiplex PCR; TCRdb's version includes in-frame clones alone and lacks a portion of them. That table supplies the V and J calls and clone size; D and trimming were determined from the DNA. Of 100,000 to 150,000 clones in the sample, about four fifths are singletons; the top ten hold roughly an eighth. The sequencing input was peripheral blood. The TCR originated in a woman in her thirties who had recovered from COVID-19.

CDR3 loop: CAWSVGGTGKDTQYF. The CDR3 region has the DNA TGTGCCTGGAGCGTTGGGGGGACAGGGAAAGATACGCAGTATTTT. The chain joins TRBV30 to TRBJ2-3; 9 bases map to TRBD1. The germline gives CDR1 GTSNPN, CDR2 SVGIG (reference sequence). The CDR3 contains 15 residues. The V segment lost 3 bases and the J segment 5 bases; nucleotides outside the gene matches: 9. Full variable domain (rest looked up from reference TRBV30 and TRBJ2-3): SQTIHQWPATLVQPVGSPLSLECTVEGTSNPNLYWYRQAAGRGLQLLFYSVGIGQISSEVPQNLSASRPQDRQFILSSKKLLLSDSGFYLCAWSVGGTGKDTQYFGPGTRLTVL.